One sample yielded the 22 T cell receptor beta chains listed below, sequenced in a study of graft-versus-host responses after intestinal transplantation. TCRdb's copy holds only in-frame clones and misses some; the assay was immunoSEQ multiplex PCR. The table shows approximately 37,000 clones, with around 92% occurring only once. The sequencing used PBMCs, collected 267 days after transplant. The receptor set was obtained from a human patient who received an intestinal transplant, so some T cells may come from the graft donor.

This clone was picked up one time. The chain is built from TRBV19 and TRBJ2-3, with D perhaps TRBD1 or TRBD2 (5 bases each). This CDR3 region has 17 residues. From germline, CDR1 is LNHDA and CDR2 SQIVND (reference sequence). V shed 5 bases and J shed 0 bases, with 18 bases lying between them. The CDR3 region has the DNA TGTGCCAGTAGTCCACATCTATTGGGGGTGAGCACAGATACGCAGTATTTT. As protein: CASSPHLLGVSTDTQYF.

This sequence joins TRBV9 and TRBJ2-2, with 8 nucleotides matching TRBD2. The trim removed 0 bases at V and 3 bases at J, leaving 7 bases unmatched. The CDR3 has 17 residues. Germline loops: CDR1 SGDLS, CDR2 YYNGEE. The DNA for the CDR3 is TGTGCCAGCAGCGTAGGTCGGGGGGGCTTGGACACCGGGGAGCTGTTTTTT. It yields the protein CASSVGRGGLDTGELFF.

The chain has TRBV7-6 and TRBJ1-6; D possibly corresponds to TRBD1 (5 bases). V gave up 4 bases and J gave up 9 bases, with 13 bases separating them. The germline gives CDR1 SGHVS, CDR2 FNYEAQ. The CDR3 consists of 14 residues. The CDR3, as DNA: TGTGCCAGCAGCTACCGGGGCCTCTTTTCACCCCTCCACTTT. It translates to CASSYRGLFSPLHF.

There are a few counts of this clone. This CDR3 is also generated by other DNA sequences in the sample. This chain links TRBV5-4 with TRBJ2-2; 12 nucleotides agree with TRBD2. The CDR3 is 16 residues long. With 5 bases clipped from V and 5 bases from J, the junction kept 7 bases outside the gene matches. CDR1 and CDR2 (germline): SGHNT, YYREEE (reference sequence). The CDR3 DNA reads TGTGCCAGCAGTCTAGCGGGGGGGCCAGGAACCGGGGAGCTGTTTTTT. It is translated as CASSLAGGPGTGELFF.

The gene calls are TRBV7-9 and TRBJ1-2; a possible D gene is TRBD1 (6 bases). The V and J ends lost 1 base and 5 bases respectively, with 14 bases between them. The germline V gene has CDR1 SEHNR and CDR2 FQNEAQ (reference sequence). There are 15 residues in the CDR3. The chain's CDR3 is CASSLELGHQYGYTF. For the CDR3, the DNA is TGTGCCAGCAGCTTAGAATTGGGACATCAATATGGCTACACCTTC. The whole variable domain, remainder taken from reference TRBV7-9 and TRBJ1-2, is DTGVSQNPRHKITKRGQNVTFRCDPISEHNRLYWYRQTLGQGPEFLTYFQNEAQLEKSRLLSDRFSAERPKGSFSTLEIQRTEQGDSAMYLCASSLELGHQYGYTFGSGTRLTVV.

V and J are TRBV7-9 and TRBJ2-7; 10 nucleotides match TRBD1. The CDR3 length is 16 residues. Germline values: CDR1 SEHNR, CDR2 FQNEAQ (reference sequence). The junction had 7 bases not matched to a gene; V was cut back by 5 bases and J by 0 bases. Here the CDR3 reads CASSRSGTGDSYEQYF. DNA for the CDR3: TGTGCCAGCAGCCGATCCGGGACAGGGGACTCCTACGAGCAGTACTTC. The variable domain in full, with the rest retrieved from reference TRBV7-9 and TRBJ2-7, is DTGVSQNPRHKITKRGQNVTFRCDPISEHNRLYWYRQTLGQGPEFLTYFQNEAQLEKSRLLSDRFSAERPKGSFSTLEIQRTEQGDSAMYLCASSRSGTGDSYEQYFGPGTRLTVT.

The chain has TRBV4-1 and TRBJ2-7; the D is unclear. Germline CDR1 and CDR2: MGHRA and YSYEKL. The V end was cut by 9 bases, the J end by 7 bases, with 16 bases between. This CDR3 is 12 amino acids long. The CDR3 DNA sequence: TGCGCCAGGCAGAACAGTCAAGTAGAGCAGTACTTC. Translation gives CARQNSQVEQYF.

V usage is TRBV5-8 and J usage is TRBJ1-5; D is ambiguous. The CDR3 is 16 amino acids. V lost 6 bases and J lost 1, with 17 bases in between. Germline V gives CDR1 SGHTS, CDR2 YDEGEE. For the CDR3, the DNA is TGTGCCAGCATCCCGATCTCCGGTCTCAGCAATCAGCCCCAGCATTTT. Amino acid sequence: CASIPISGLSNQPQHF.

The V and J genes are TRBV5-1 and TRBJ2-1, with D possibly TRBD2 on 6 matching bases. In germline, CDR1 is SGHRS, CDR2 YFSETQ. The CDR3 runs 14 residues. Trimming removed 3 bases at V and 10 bases at J, with 17 bases between. CDR3 sequence reads: CASSSGTDSGEQFF. In DNA, the CDR3 is TGCGCCAGCAGCTCCGGGACTGATTCGGGGGAGCAGTTCTTC.

V gene TRBV10-3 combines with J gene TRBJ1-1; D gene unclear. V shed 0 bases and J shed 1 base, with 0 bases lying between them. The germline gives CDR1 ENHRY, CDR2 SYGVKD. The CDR3 loop spans 12 amino acids. CDR3 protein: CAISESNTEAFF. The CDR3 nucleotides are TGTGCCATCAGTGAGTCGAACACTGAAGCTTTCTTT.

This chain's CDR3 is CASSPQLNTQYF. The CDR3 region has the DNA TGTGCCAGCAGCCCACAGCTAAATACGCAGTATTTT. The chain uses TRBV5-6 and TRBJ2-3; D not certain. Germline assignment: CDR1 SGHDT and CDR2 YYEEEE. CDR3 size: 12 residues. Trimming cost V 4 bases and J 7 bases, with 10 bases left between them.

The genes are TRBV7-6 and TRBJ2-2, with D perhaps TRBD2 (6 bases). Trimming left V 3 bases short and J 1 base short, with 18 bases between. The length of the CDR3 is 18 residues. Germline loops: CDR1 SGHVS, CDR2 FNYEAQ. The CDR3 sequence: CASSLYPVGGENTGELFF. The CDR3, as DNA: TGTGCCAGCAGCTTGTACCCAGTAGGAGGGGAGAACACCGGGGAGCTGTTTTTT. Variable domain in full (rest from reference TRBV7-6 and TRBJ2-2): GAGVSQSPRYKVTKRGQDVALRCDPISGHVSLYWYRQALGQGPEFLTYFNYEAQQDKSGLPNDRFSAERPEGSISTLTIQRTEQRDSAMYRCASSLYPVGGENTGELFFGEGSRLTVL.

A word on this clone: Distinct nucleotide sequences in the sample also encode this CDR3. The chain employs TRBV18 and TRBJ2-7; D is unclear. Trimming removed 0 bases from V and 2 bases from J, with 8 bases in between. The CDR3 is 14 amino acids. Germline CDR1 reads KGHSH; CDR2 reads LQKENI. The chain's CDR3 is CASSPPAGAYEQYF. As DNA, the CDR3 is TGTGCCAGCTCACCACCGGCAGGAGCCTACGAGCAGTACTTC.

J is TRBJ2-7 and V is TRBV5-5; possibly TRBD1 or TRBD2 for D (5 bases each). The CDR3 is made up of 14 amino acids. The V gene's germline CDR1 is SGHKS and CDR2 YYEKEE (reference sequence). V lost 4 bases and J 2 bases, leaving 13 bases between the germline ends. CDR3 amino acids: CASSAWDLTYEQYF. As DNA, the CDR3 is TGTGCCAGCAGCGCCTGGGACCTCACCTACGAGCAGTACTTC. Together with reference TRBV5-5 and TRBJ2-7, the CDR3 gives the full variable domain: DAGVTQSPTHLIKTRGQQVTLRCSPISGHKSVSWYQQVLGQGPQFIFQYYEKEERGRGNFPDRFSARQFPNYSSELNVNALLLGDSALYLCASSAWDLTYEQYFGPGTRLTVT.

V is TRBV12-5 and J is TRBJ2-7; TRBD1 matches at 8 bases. CDR3 length: 15 amino acids. Germline loops: CDR1 LGHNT, CDR2 FRNRAP. V was clipped by 0 bases and J by 3 bases; unmatched bases: 4. The CDR3 sequence: CASGLVHRGSYEQYF. The CDR3 DNA is TGTGCTAGTGGTTTGGTACACAGGGGGAGCTACGAGCAGTACTTC.

The genes are TRBV9 and TRBJ2-3; tentatively, D is TRBD2 (6 bases). V shed 3 bases and J shed 5 bases, with 13 bases lying between them. The CDR3 consists of 14 residues. The germline V gene encodes CDR1 SGDLS and CDR2 YYNGEE. DNA of the CDR3: TGTGCCAGCAGCGACGGGAGTCCCGGAGATACGCAGTATTTT. Translated: CASSDGSPGDTQYF.

The chain is built from TRBV5-6 and TRBJ1-4; D possibly corresponds to TRBD1 (6 bases). Germline-derived CDR1 and CDR2 are SGHDT and YYEEEE. The CDR3 runs 15 residues. The V and J ends lost 4 bases and 8 bases respectively, with 18 bases between them. As DNA, the CDR3 is TGTGCCAGCAGCGAGCAGGGGCAGATGAGGGAAAAACTGTTTTTT. The encoded protein is CASSEQGQMREKLFF.

The count of this clone is one. The chain carries TRBV10-3 and TRBJ2-7; D is possibly TRBD1 (6 bases). Trimming shortened V by 7 bases and J by 3 bases, and 13 bases separated the two germline ends. This CDR3 is built from 13 residues. The V gene's germline CDR1 is ENHRY and CDR2 SYGVKD. The CDR3 sequence: CAITAGASYEQYF. CDR3 in DNA: TGTGCCATCACGGCAGGGGCAAGCTACGAGCAGTACTTC.

The chain uses TRBV6-5 and TRBJ2-3, with D tentatively TRBD2 (7 bases). Trimming shortened V by 0 bases and J by 6 bases, and 13 bases separated the two germline ends. Germline V gene lookup returns CDR1 MNHEY and CDR2 SVGAGI. The length of the CDR3 is 15 residues. The CDR3 spells CASSYSGGPADTQYF. DNA for the CDR3: TGTGCCAGCAGTTACTCGGGGGGGCCGGCCGATACGCAGTATTTT.

The V call is TRBV27, the J call TRBJ2-5; tentatively, D is TRBD1 or TRBD2 (6 bases each). The germline V and J ends were trimmed by 4 bases and 4 bases, with 19 bases remaining between them. The CDR3 consists of 16 residues. Per germline, CDR1 MNHEY and CDR2 SMNVEV (reference sequence). CDR3 region: CASSSRYRVEGETQYF. The CDR3 DNA follows: TGTGCCAGCAGTTCCAGATACAGGGTGGAGGGAGAGACCCAGTACTTC.

This clone was seen only once. The V gene is TRBV10-1, the J gene TRBJ2-1; tentative D call: TRBD2 (6 bases). Looked up from germline, CDR1 is WNHNN and CDR2 is SYGVQD (reference sequence). The V end was cut by 8 bases, the J end by 8 bases, with 25 bases between. CDR3 size: 16 residues. The CDR3 coding sequence is TGCGCCAGCTCACCCCACCTCACAGTGACGGGGGATGAGCAGTTCTTC. Protein: CASSPHLTVTGDEQFF.

The chain carries TRBV11-3 and TRBJ2-2; 10 nucleotides align to TRBD2. The CDR3 spans 18 residues. V lost 1 base and J lost 3; bases outside the gene matches: 8. CDR1 and CDR2 from the germline V gene are SGHNT and YENEEA. CDR3 residues: CASSLVPLAGGDTGELFF. CDR3 in DNA: TGTGCCAGCAGCTTAGTGCCCTTAGCGGGGGGAGACACCGGGGAGCTGTTTTTT. The full variable domain, its missing parts supplied by reference TRBV11-3 and TRBJ2-2, is EAGVVQSPRYKIIEKKQPVAFWCNPISGHNTLYWYLQNLGQGPELLIRYENEEAVDDSQLPKDRFSAERLKGVDSTLKIQPAELGDSAVYLCASSLVPLAGGDTGELFFGEGSRLTVL.